Listed below are T cell receptor beta chains from one sample, sequenced in a study of graft-versus-host responses after intestinal transplantation. Produced via immunoSEQ multiplex PCR; TCRdb's table is partial and in-frame only. Among about 130,000 clones listed, roughly 92% were seen once. Antigens for these TCRs are unknown. Sequencing was performed on unstimulated CD4+ T cells sorted from spleen or lymph node cells, taken before intestinal transplant. The receptors shown here come from a human donor who received an intestinal transplant. CDR3s leave out the opening cysteine and the closing phenylalanine or tryptophan.

v_call cdr3_aa
TRBV18 ASSPGTSGEETQY
TRBV7-2 ASSSGQGYGYT
TRBV18 ASSPFAIQSSGELF
TRBV11-3 ASSTGPARNEQF
TRBV6-5 ASSETNMKREWY
TRBV6-5 ASSYSNQGSGELF
TRBV19 ASSIQGGNGYT
TRBV6-5 ASRGTGGGYTEAF
TRBV29-1 SVGGLGDYGYT
TRBV11-2 ASQGAASNQPQH
TRBV5-1 ASSLNRGETQY
TRBV6-1 ASSVSVQRGVNTEAF
TRBV18 ASSGTSYNEQF
TRBV5-3 ARSLWGEFNEKLF
TRBV9 ASSPPSGGADTQY
TRBV11-2 ASRQTLLLAGGQETQY
TRBV18 ASSPTGGNQPQH
TRBV5-1 ASSLALALADTQY
TRBV5-4 ASSLGWDYEQY
TRBV5-4 ASSPTGSTDTQY
TRBV27 ASSLGTGGGYEQY
TRBV7-2 ASSSQGGAF
TRBV2 ASRAQGPANYGYT
TRBV28 ASSSQWTANEKLF
TRBV30 AWSVRVTGELF
TRBV10-3 AGTNTGELF
TRBV30 AWMRSSNTGELF
TRBV19 ASSIAPQGKYEQY
TRBV27 ASSVQDRVNSPLH
TRBV2 ASSEGSTNQPQH
TRBV27 ASSADSPKNGYT
TRBV10-3 AIRLGENSPLH
TRBV10-2 ASTPSPISQGGILYNEQF
TRBV5-1 ASSRDASSSYNEQF
TRBV29-1 SVGGQGSYEQY
TRBV6-1 ASSGLSHYTDTQY
TRBV4-2 ASSQVGLGNQETQY
TRBV25-1 ASRQIRDNSYEQY
TRBV6-6 ASSRQGFSGYT
TRBV5-5 ASTHSQGKSYGYT
TRBV6-6 ASSYQGDYGYT
TRBV9 ASSVEGDEQF
TRBV5-5 ASSLRVVGETQY
TRBV6-5 ASSGSGTAYEQY
TRBV15 ATSRDWGPDNSPLH
TRBV29-1 SVLPIRNPISGNTIY